This is a list of T cell receptor beta chains from one sample in a study of T cell changes during pregnancy in multiple sclerosis. The repertoire was sequenced with immunoSEQ multiplex PCR; TCRdb's copy has only in-frame clones and lacks some. Found here are around 36,000 clones, roughly nine tenths of them singletons; the top ten hold around 1.3%. The source was peripheral blood, collected before pregnancy. The receptor set was obtained from a female donor with multiple sclerosis, enrolled in a pregnancy study. Each CDR3 is given with its conserved first and last residue. Fields, in order: clone size, V gene, J gene, D gene, CDR3 protein, CDR3 DNA. D genes are given only for firm matches. Where a row states a size, it is once, few, many or the class of an expanded clone; other rows omit it.

clone size: once; V gene: TRBV2; J gene: TRBJ1-1; D gene: TRBD1; CDR3 protein: CASSEAGDRGTEAFF; CDR3 DNA: TGTGCCAGCAGTGAAGCGGGGGACAGGGGAACTGAAGCTTTCTTT
clone size: once; V gene: TRBV11-2; J gene: TRBJ2-7; D gene: TRBD2; CDR3 protein: CASSLEGGSSTYEQYF; CDR3 DNA: TGTGCCAGCAGCTTAGAGGGCGGGAGCAGTACCTACGAGCAGTACTTC
clone size: .; V gene: TRBV5-4; J gene: TRBJ2-7; D gene: TRBD2; CDR3 protein: CASSLTALAGASYEQYF; CDR3 DNA: TGTGCCAGCAGCCTAACTGCACTAGCGGGAGCGTCCTACGAGCAGTACTTC
clone size: .; V gene: TRBV27; J gene: TRBJ2-7; D gene: TRBD1; CDR3 protein: CASSSRTTSGGQYEQYF; CDR3 DNA: TGTGCCAGCAGTTCTCGGACAACATCAGGGGGCCAGTACGAGCAGTACTTC
clone size: .; V gene: TRBV30; J gene: TRBJ1-2; D gene: TRBD1; CDR3 protein: CAWSRQGSNYGYTF; CDR3 DNA: TGTGCCTGGAGTCGACAGGGGAGTAACTATGGCTACACCTTC
clone size: .; V gene: TRBV28; J gene: TRBJ2-3; D gene: TRBD1; CDR3 protein: CASSLDSGGTDTQYF; CDR3 DNA: TGTGCCAGCAGTTTAGATTCAGGGGGTACGGATACGCAGTATTTT
clone size: few; V gene: TRBV6-6; J gene: TRBJ2-7; D gene: TRBD1; CDR3 protein: CASSVTGGNEQYF; CDR3 DNA: TGTGCCAGCAGTGTGACAGGGGGCAACGAGCAGTACTTC
clone size: .; V gene: TRBV9; J gene: TRBJ2-2; D gene: TRBD1; CDR3 protein: CASSVGGTGLTGELFF; CDR3 DNA: TGTGCCAGCAGCGTAGGAGGGACAGGTCTGACCGGGGAGCTGTTTTTT
clone size: .; V gene: TRBV21-1; J gene: TRBJ2-7; D gene: .; CDR3 protein: CASVVGLAGPSYEQYF; CDR3 DNA: TGTGCCAGCGTAGTGGGACTAGCGGGTCCCTCCTACGAGCAGTACTTC
clone size: .; V gene: TRBV5-1; J gene: TRBJ2-1; D gene: TRBD2; CDR3 protein: CASSHTSGFNNEQFF; CDR3 DNA: TGCGCCAGCAGCCATACTAGCGGGTTCAACAATGAGCAGTTCTTC
clone size: .; V gene: TRBV19; J gene: TRBJ1-2; D gene: TRBD1; CDR3 protein: CASTGTGSYGYTF; CDR3 DNA: TGTGCCAGTACTGGGACAGGGAGTTATGGCTACACCTTC
clone size: .; V gene: TRBV5-6; J gene: TRBJ1-2; D gene: TRBD1; CDR3 protein: CASTTDRGLGGYTF; CDR3 DNA: TGTGCCAGCACCACGGACAGGGGGCTCGGGGGCTACACCTTC
clone size: .; V gene: TRBV27; J gene: TRBJ2-3; D gene: TRBD2; CDR3 protein: CASSPQRTSGRALDTQYF; CDR3 DNA: TGTGCCAGCAGTCCTCAGAGGACTAGCGGGAGGGCCTTAGATACGCAGTATTTT
clone size: few; V gene: TRBV28; J gene: TRBJ1-5; D gene: TRBD1; CDR3 protein: CASSPGQWFDSNQPQHF; CDR3 DNA: TGTGCCAGCAGCCCGGGACAGTGGTTTGACAGCAATCAGCCCCAGCATTTT
clone size: .; V gene: TRBV28; J gene: TRBJ2-5; D gene: .; CDR3 protein: CASSPMGRQETQYF; CDR3 DNA: TGTGCCAGCAGCCCTATGGGGCGCCAAGAGACCCAGTACTTC
clone size: .; V gene: TRBV4-1; J gene: TRBJ2-1; D gene: TRBD2; CDR3 protein: CASSPSGLAGNEQFF; CDR3 DNA: TGCGCCAGCAGCCCCTCTGGACTAGCGGGCAATGAGCAGTTCTTC
clone size: .; V gene: TRBV6-5; J gene: TRBJ2-7; D gene: TRBD1; CDR3 protein: CASSYSIGQETYEQYF; CDR3 DNA: TGTGCCAGCAGTTACTCGATCGGACAGGAAACCTACGAGCAGTACTTC
clone size: once; V gene: TRBV9; J gene: TRBJ2-2; D gene: .; CDR3 protein: CASSVDRAENTGELFF; CDR3 DNA: TGTGCCAGCAGCGTAGACAGGGCGGAAAACACCGGGGAGCTGTTTTTT
clone size: once; V gene: TRBV6-5; J gene: TRBJ2-7; D gene: .; CDR3 protein: CASSGSRGASNEQYF; CDR3 DNA: TGTGCCAGCAGTGGATCCAGGGGCGCGAGCAACGAGCAGTACTTC
clone size: .; V gene: TRBV18; J gene: TRBJ1-1; D gene: .; CDR3 protein: CASSPRVHEGEAFF; CDR3 DNA: TGTGCCAGCTCACCACGGGTACATGAGGGTGAAGCTTTCTTT
clone size: .; V gene: TRBV18; J gene: TRBJ1-1; D gene: TRBD1; CDR3 protein: CASSPELGQGEAFF; CDR3 DNA: TGTGCCAGCTCACCAGAATTAGGACAGGGAGAAGCTTTCTTT
clone size: .; V gene: TRBV19; J gene: TRBJ2-3; D gene: .; CDR3 protein: CASSIAGTPAEDTQYF; CDR3 DNA: TGTGCCAGTAGTATAGCCGGGACTCCGGCAGAGGATACGCAGTATTTT
clone size: .; V gene: TRBV19; J gene: TRBJ2-7; D gene: .; CDR3 protein: CASSSSGYEQYF; CDR3 DNA: TGTGCCAGTAGTTCCTCCGGTTACGAGCAGTACTTC
clone size: .; V gene: TRBV29-1; J gene: TRBJ2-1; D gene: .; CDR3 protein: CSVDWAFNEQFF; CDR3 DNA: TGCAGCGTTGATTGGGCTTTTAATGAGCAGTTCTTC
clone size: .; V gene: TRBV6-5; J gene: TRBJ2-7; D gene: TRBD1; CDR3 protein: CASRRQGIRYEQYF; CDR3 DNA: TGTGCCAGCAGGAGACAGGGAATTCGGTACGAGCAGTACTTC
clone size: .; V gene: TRBV10-1; J gene: TRBJ1-1; D gene: .; CDR3 protein: CASSETTEGVSEAFF; CDR3 DNA: TGCGCCAGCAGTGAGACCACCGAGGGGGTATCTGAAGCTTTCTTT
clone size: once; V gene: TRBV5-4; J gene: TRBJ2-2; D gene: .; CDR3 protein: CGVEGASGGELFF; CDR3 DNA: TGTGGAGTTGAGGGAGCCTCGGGCGGGGAGCTGTTTTTT
clone size: .; V gene: TRBV7-9; J gene: TRBJ1-2; D gene: .; CDR3 protein: CASSLRGTNYGYTF; CDR3 DNA: TGTGCCAGCAGCTTAAGAGGGACTAACTATGGCTACACCTTC
clone size: .; V gene: TRBV9; J gene: TRBJ1-5; D gene: .; CDR3 protein: CASSEQGNRNQPQHF; CDR3 DNA: TGTGCCAGCAGTGAGCAGGGTAATCGAAATCAGCCCCAGCATTTT
clone size: .; V gene: TRBV5-4; J gene: TRBJ2-1; D gene: .; CDR3 protein: CASSLGQVYNEQFF; CDR3 DNA: TGTGCCAGCAGCTTGGGACAGGTATACAATGAGCAGTTCTTC
clone size: .; V gene: TRBV14; J gene: TRBJ2-7; D gene: .; CDR3 protein: CASSQDGGGRSRRSYEQYF; CDR3 DNA: TGTGCCAGCAGCCAAGATGGCGGAGGACGCTCGAGGAGATCCTACGAGCAGTACTTC